This TCR beta chain was captured in a study of T cell repertoires in cytomegalovirus infection. The overall study: Indicated by public TCR beta signatures were CMV infection and matching HLA type. Study observations and caveats: The response measured ex vivo was dominated by TCR beta clonotypes (HLA-C-restricted and CMV-specific).

Regarding this clonotype: Its matching antigen is unknown.

V was pared by 0 bases and J by 7 bases, with 21 bases between. The CDR3 length is 16 residues. Germline lookup yields CDR1 DFQATT and CDR2 SNEGSKA (reference sequence). TCRdb recomputed calls from the reads with MiXCR, one row per CDR3 protein. The repertoire holds hundreds of thousands of distinct CDR3 sequences, with 24% as singletons. The chain employs TRBV20-1 and TRBJ1-2, with a possible D match to TRBD1 (6 bases). Source material: CD8+ T cells from PBMCs. The TCR comes from a human donor in good health (CMV status not recorded). Some clones in this sample may be carry-over from other donors' samples. The CDR3 DNA reads TGCAGTGCTAGAGATAAGGCGACAGGCCTCACGGGTGGCTACACCTTC. Translated, it gives CSARDKATGLTGGYTF.